The rows below give T cell receptor beta chains drawn from one sample of a study of blood T cell repertoires in COVID-19. Assay: immunoSEQ multiplex PCR; the TCRdb copy retains only in-frame clones and omits some. Of some 320,000 clones listed, more than 75% are singletons. The sample was peripheral blood. The receptors derive from a woman aged 45-59 years who had recovered from COVID-19. Each CDR3 is given with its conserved first and last residue. The D gene is left open where the match is weak. Only part of the rows carry a size: once, few, many, or a class if the clone is expanded.

d_call,cdr3_length,clone_size,v_call,j_call,cdr3_nt,cdr3_aa
TRBD1,13,-,TRBV15,TRBJ1-2,TGTGCCACCAGCTCAGGGACAGGGTCCGGCTACACCTTC,CATSSGTGSGYTF
-,15,-,TRBV15,TRBJ1-1,TGTGCCACCAGCAGAGATTACGACTCCGGCACTGAAGCTTTCTTT,CATSRDYDSGTEAFF
TRBD2,16,-,TRBV18,TRBJ2-7,TGTGCCAGCTCAAAAGCCGAACTAGCGGGAGCCCACGAGCAGTACTTC,CASSKAELAGAHEQYF
TRBD2,17,-,TRBV5-4,TRBJ2-5,TGTGCCAGCAGCTTGAGCCCGACTAGCGGGGCCTCAGAGACCCAGTACTTC,CASSLSPTSGASETQYF
-,13,-,TRBV12-3/TRBV12-4,TRBJ2-5,TGTGCCAGCAATACACCGGGGGAAGAGACCCAGTACTTC,CASNTPGEETQYF
TRBD2,16,once,TRBV4-3,TRBJ2-3,TGCGCCAGCAGCCAAGGGCTAGCGGGAGGCACAGATACGCAGTATTTT,CASSQGLAGGTDTQYF
TRBD2,19,-,TRBV15,TRBJ2-7,TGTGCCACCAGCAGAGATAAAACTAGCGGGAGTATCCCTACCTACGAGCAGTATTTC,CATSRDKTSGSIPTYEQYF
-,14,once,TRBV15,TRBJ1-2,TGTGCCACCAGCAGAGATGAGGGCGCGGTAGGCTACACCTTC,CATSRDEGAVGYTF
TRBD1,16,-,TRBV11-2,TRBJ2-3,TGTGCCAGCAGCTCCACCGGGACAGGGGTCACAGATACGCAGTATTTT,CASSSTGTGVTDTQYF
TRBD1,15,-,TRBV10-3,TRBJ1-2,TGTGCCATCAGGCCGGACAGGGGCTACGACTATGGCTACACCTTC,CAIRPDRGYDYGYTF
-,16,-,TRBV27,TRBJ1-5,TGTGCCAGCAGTTTATACGCTCAGAATAGCAATCAGCCCCAGCATTTT,CASSLYAQNSNQPQHF
-,15,once,TRBV19,TRBJ1-4,TGTGCCAGTCAATGTCCTAGGGGCTTTTTTGAAAAACTGTTTTTT,CASQCPRGFFEKLFF
TRBD2,15,-,TRBV9,TRBJ2-3,TGTGCCAGCAGCGTAGGACTAGCGGGGGAAGATACGCAGTATTTT,CASSVGLAGEDTQYF
TRBD1,15,-,TRBV5-1,TRBJ2-3,TGCGCCAGCAGCAAGGGACAGGGCTTCACAGATACGCAGTATTTT,CASSKGQGFTDTQYF
TRBD1,12,-,TRBV7-9,TRBJ1-4,TGTGCCAGCAGCAGGACAGGCGAAAAACTGTTTTTT,CASSRTGEKLFF
TRBD2,14,-,TRBV9,TRBJ2-3,TGTGCCAGCAGCCCACCCCCGGGGGGGGATACGCAGTATTTT,CASSPPPGGDTQYF
TRBD1,16,once,TRBV4-3,TRBJ1-2,TGCGCCAGCAGCCATGGGTTCCGACAGGGGGCTAATGGCTACACCTTC,CASSHGFRQGANGYTF
-,13,-,TRBV6-2/TRBV6-3,TRBJ2-7,TGTGCCAGCAGTTACTCTCTTCAGGGTGAGCAGTACTTC,CASSYSLQGEQYF
TRBD1,15,-,TRBV28,TRBJ2-7,TGTGCCAGCAGTGCCACAGGGGAAGCAAGAGACGAGCAGTACTTC,CASSATGEARDEQYF
TRBD1,15,-,TRBV25-1,TRBJ2-5,TGTGCCAGCAGTGAACGACAGGGGGCCGGCGAGACCCAGTACTTC,CASSERQGAGETQYF
TRBD1,17,-,TRBV24-1,TRBJ2-3,TGTGCCACCAGTGATTTGCCAGGACAGGGCCTCACAGATACGCAGTATTTT,CATSDLPGQGLTDTQYF
-,14,-,TRBV19,TRBJ2-1,TGTGCCAGTAGAAGGGACACTACCTACAATGAGCAGTTCTTC,CASRRDTTYNEQFF
-,12,-,TRBV19,TRBJ1-2,TGTGCCAGTAGTACCCAGGTCTATGGCTACACCTTC,CASSTQVYGYTF
TRBD1,14,-,TRBV25-1,TRBJ2-2,TGTGCCAGCGCTCGACAGGGGGTCACCGGGGAGCTGTTTTTT,CASARQGVTGELFF
-,12,-,TRBV18,TRBJ2-5,TGTGCCAGCTCACCACCGGAGAGACCCCAGTACTTC,CASSPPERPQYF
-,15,-,TRBV3-1/TRBV3-2,TRBJ2-5,TGTGCCAGCAGCCAAGGATCGGGGTACCAAGAGACCCAGTACTTC,CASSQGSGYQETQYF
TRBD1,20,-,TRBV27,TRBJ1-6,TGTGCCAGCAGAACTTCCCCCGGACAGGGATTCAGCTCCTATAATTCACCCCTCCACTTT,CASRTSPGQGFSSYNSPLHF
TRBD1,14,-,TRBV3-1/TRBV3-2,TRBJ2-7,TGTGCCAGCAGCCAAGCGGACAGGGCAAACGAGCAGTACTTC,CASSQADRANEQYF